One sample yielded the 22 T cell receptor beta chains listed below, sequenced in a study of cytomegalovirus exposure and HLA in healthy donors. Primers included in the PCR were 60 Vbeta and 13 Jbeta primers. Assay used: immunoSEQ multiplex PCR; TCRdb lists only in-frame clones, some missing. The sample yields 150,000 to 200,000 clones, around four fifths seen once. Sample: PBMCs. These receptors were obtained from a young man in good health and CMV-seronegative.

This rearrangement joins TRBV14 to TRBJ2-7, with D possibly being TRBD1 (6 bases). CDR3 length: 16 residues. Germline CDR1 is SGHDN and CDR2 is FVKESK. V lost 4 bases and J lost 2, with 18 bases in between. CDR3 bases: TGTGCCAGCAGCCTCAGGGGAACTATTTCCCCCTACGAGCAGTACTTC. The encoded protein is CASSLRGTISPYEQYF.

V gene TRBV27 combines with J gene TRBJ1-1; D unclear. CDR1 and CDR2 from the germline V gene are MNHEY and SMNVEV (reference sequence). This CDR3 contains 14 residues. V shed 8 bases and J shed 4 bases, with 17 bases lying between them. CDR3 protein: CASFNPREATEAFF. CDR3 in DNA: TGTGCCAGCTTCAACCCCCGGGAGGCCACTGAAGCTTTCTTT.

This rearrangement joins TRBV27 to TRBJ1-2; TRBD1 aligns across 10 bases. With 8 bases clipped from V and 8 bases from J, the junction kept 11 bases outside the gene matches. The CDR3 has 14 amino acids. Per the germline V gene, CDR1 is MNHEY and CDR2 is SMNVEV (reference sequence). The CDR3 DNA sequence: TGTGCCAGCGGGGTTGGGGACAGGGGTTACGGCTACACCTTC. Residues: CASGVGDRGYGYTF.

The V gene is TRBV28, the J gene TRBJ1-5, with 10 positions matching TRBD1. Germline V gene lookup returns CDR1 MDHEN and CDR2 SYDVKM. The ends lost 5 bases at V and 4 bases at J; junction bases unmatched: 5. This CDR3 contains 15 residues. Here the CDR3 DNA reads TGTGCCAGCAGTACCCGGACAGGGGGGAATCAGCCCCAGCATTTT. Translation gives CASSTRTGGNQPQHF.

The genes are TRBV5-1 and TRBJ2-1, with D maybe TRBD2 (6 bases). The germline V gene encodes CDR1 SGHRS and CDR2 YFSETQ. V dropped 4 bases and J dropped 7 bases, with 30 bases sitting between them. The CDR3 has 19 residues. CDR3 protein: CASSHLWSPGQGGLNEQFF. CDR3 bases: TGCGCCAGCAGCCACCTCTGGTCTCCAGGGCAGGGAGGCTTGAATGAGCAGTTCTTC.

Written as DNA, the CDR3 is TGTGCCAGCAGTCGGACAGGGGTGGATCAGCCCCAGCATTTT. Its translation: CASSRTGVDQPQHF. This chain links TRBV5-6 with TRBJ1-5, with 9 positions matching TRBD1. Germline V gene data show CDR1 as SGHDT and CDR2 as YYEEEE. The length of the CDR3 is 14 residues. J gave up 5 bases and V 5 bases, and 5 bases lay outside the gene matches.

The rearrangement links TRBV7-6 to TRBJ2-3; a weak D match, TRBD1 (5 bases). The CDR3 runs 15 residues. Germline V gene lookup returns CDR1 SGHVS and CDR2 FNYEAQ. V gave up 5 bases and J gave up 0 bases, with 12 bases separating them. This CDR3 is CASSKGRQSTDTQYF. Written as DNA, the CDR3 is TGTGCCAGCAGCAAAGGAAGACAGAGCACAGATACGCAGTATTTT.

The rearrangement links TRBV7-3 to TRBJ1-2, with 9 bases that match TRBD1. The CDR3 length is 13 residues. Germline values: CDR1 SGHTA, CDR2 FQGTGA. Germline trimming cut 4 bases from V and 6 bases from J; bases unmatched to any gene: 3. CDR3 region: CASSYRTGDGYTF. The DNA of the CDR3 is TGTGCCAGCAGCTACCGGACAGGGGATGGCTACACCTTC.

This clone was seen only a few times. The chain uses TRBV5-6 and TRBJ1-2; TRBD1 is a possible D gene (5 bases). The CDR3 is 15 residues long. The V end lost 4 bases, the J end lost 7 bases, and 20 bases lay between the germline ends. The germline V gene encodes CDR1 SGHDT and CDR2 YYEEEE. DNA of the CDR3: TGTGCCAGCAGCCTGCGGGGGGGGGAGTTGATTGGCTACACCTTC. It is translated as CASSLRGGELIGYTF.

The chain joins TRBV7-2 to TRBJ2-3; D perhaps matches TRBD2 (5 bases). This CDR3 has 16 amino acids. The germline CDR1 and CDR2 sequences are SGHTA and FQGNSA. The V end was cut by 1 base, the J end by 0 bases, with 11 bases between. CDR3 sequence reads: CASSLGGWTSTDTQYF. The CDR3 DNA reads TGTGCCAGCAGCTTAGGAGGGTGGACTAGCACAGATACGCAGTATTTT.

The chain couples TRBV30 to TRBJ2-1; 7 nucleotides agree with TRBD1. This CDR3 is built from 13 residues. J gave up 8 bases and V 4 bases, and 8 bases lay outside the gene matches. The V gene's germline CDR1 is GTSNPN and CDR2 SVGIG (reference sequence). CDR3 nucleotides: TGTGCCTGGACAGGGGGAAGGGGATATGAGCAGTTCTTC. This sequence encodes CAWTGGRGYEQFF. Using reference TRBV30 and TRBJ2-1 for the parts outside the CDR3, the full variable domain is SQTIHQWPATLVQPVGSPLSLECTVEGTSNPNLYWYRQAAGRGLQLLFYSVGIGQISSEVPQNLSASRPQDRQFILSSKKLLLSDSGFYLCAWTGGRGYEQFFGPGTRLTVL.

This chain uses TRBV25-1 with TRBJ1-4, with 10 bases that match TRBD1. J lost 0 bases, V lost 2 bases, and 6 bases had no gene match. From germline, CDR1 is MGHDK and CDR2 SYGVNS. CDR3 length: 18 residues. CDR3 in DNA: TGTGCCAGCAGTGAACCCCCAGGGACAGGGGCAACTAATGAAAAACTGTTTTTT. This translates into CASSEPPGTGATNEKLFF. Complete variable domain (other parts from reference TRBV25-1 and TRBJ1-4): EADIYQTPRYLVIGTGKKITLECSQTMGHDKMYWYQQDPGMELHLIHYSYGVNSTEKGDLSSESTVSRIRTEHFPLTLESARPSHTSQYLCASSEPPGTGATNEKLFFGSGTQLSVL.

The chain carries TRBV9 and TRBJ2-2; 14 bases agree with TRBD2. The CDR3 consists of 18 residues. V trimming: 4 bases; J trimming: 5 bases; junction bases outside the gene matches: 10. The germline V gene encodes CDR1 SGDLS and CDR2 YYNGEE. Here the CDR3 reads CASSLAGTSGGGTGELFF. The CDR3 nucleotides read TGTGCCAGCAGCCTCGCCGGGACTAGCGGGGGAGGTACCGGGGAGCTGTTTTTT. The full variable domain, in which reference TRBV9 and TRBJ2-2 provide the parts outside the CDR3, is DSGVTQTPKHLITATGQRVTLRCSPRSGDLSVYWYQQSLDQGLQFLIQYYNGEERAKGNILERFSAQQFPDLHSELNLSSLELGDSALYFCASSLAGTSGGGTGELFFGEGSRLTVL.

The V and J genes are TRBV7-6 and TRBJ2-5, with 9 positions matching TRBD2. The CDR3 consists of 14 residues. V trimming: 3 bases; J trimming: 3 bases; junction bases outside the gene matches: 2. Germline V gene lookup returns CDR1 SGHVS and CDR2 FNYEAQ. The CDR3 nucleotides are TGTGCCAGCAGCTTCTTAGCGGGAGAAGAGACCCAGTACTTC. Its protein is CASSFLAGEETQYF.

CDR3 sequence (DNA): TGTGCCAGCAGTTTGGGGGGGGGAGGAAACACCATATATTTT. Protein sequence: CASSLGGGGNTIYF. The chain is built from TRBV27 and TRBJ1-3; D may be TRBD1 (5 bases). The CDR3 length is 14 residues. Trimming took off 3 bases at V and 4 bases at J, with 10 bases between the two ends. CDR1 and CDR2 from the germline V gene are MNHEY and SMNVEV (reference sequence).

CDR3: CASSSRQAAIEECNQPQHF. The CDR3 nucleotides are TGTGCCAGCAGCTCCCGACAGGCCGCTATAGAGGAGTGCAATCAGCCCCAGCATTTT. The rearrangement links TRBV7-3 to TRBJ1-5; a weak D match, TRBD1 (6 bases). CDR1 and CDR2 (germline): SGHTA, FQGTGA. This CDR3 is built from 19 residues. V lost 4 bases to trimming and J lost 2 bases, with 24 bases between them.

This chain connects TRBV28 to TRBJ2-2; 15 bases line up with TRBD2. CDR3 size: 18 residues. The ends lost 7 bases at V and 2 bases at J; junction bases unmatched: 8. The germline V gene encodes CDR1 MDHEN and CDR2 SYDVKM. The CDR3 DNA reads TGTGCCAGCATGCTGGGACTAGCGGGGGGCGCAAACACCGGGGAGCTGTTTTTT. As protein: CASMLGLAGGANTGELFF.

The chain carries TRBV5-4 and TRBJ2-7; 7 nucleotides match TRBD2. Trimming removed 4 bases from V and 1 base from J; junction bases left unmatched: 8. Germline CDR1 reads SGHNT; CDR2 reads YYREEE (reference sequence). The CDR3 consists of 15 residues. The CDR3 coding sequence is TGTGCCAGCAGCCCCGGGCGGGGGACGTCCTACGAGCAGTACTTC. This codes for CASSPGRGTSYEQYF.

The CDR3: CASSDSVSYEQYF. CDR3 DNA: TGTGCCAGCAGTGACTCCGTTTCCTACGAGCAGTACTTC. The chain uses TRBV25-1 and TRBJ2-7, with D hard to call. The V gene lost 3 bases and the J gene lost 1 base, with 7 bases spanning the gap. Germline values: CDR1 MGHDK, CDR2 SYGVNS. The CDR3 contains 13 residues.

CDR3 sequence (DNA): TGTGCCAGCAGCGTAACAGGGGGCACGACCTACGAGCAGTACTTC. Amino acid sequence: CASSVTGGTTYEQYF. V usage is TRBV9 and J usage is TRBJ2-7; 9 bases match TRBD1. Germline-derived CDR1 and CDR2 are SGDLS and YYNGEE. The CDR3 loop spans 15 amino acids. V lost 1 base, J lost 2 bases, and 4 bases stayed unmatched.

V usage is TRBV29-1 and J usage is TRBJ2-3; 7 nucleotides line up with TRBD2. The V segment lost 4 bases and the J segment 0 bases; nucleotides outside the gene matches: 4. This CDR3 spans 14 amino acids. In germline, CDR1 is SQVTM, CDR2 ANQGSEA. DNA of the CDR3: TGCAGCGTTGGCCTAGCGGATAGCACAGATACGCAGTATTTT. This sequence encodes CSVGLADSTDTQYF.

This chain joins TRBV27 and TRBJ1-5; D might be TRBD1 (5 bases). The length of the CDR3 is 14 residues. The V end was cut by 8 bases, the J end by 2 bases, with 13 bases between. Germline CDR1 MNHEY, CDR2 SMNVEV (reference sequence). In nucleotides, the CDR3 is TGTGCCAGCCGGGGACTCAGTGGCAATCAGCCCCAGCATTTT. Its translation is CASRGLSGNQPQHF.